The following is a T cell receptor beta chain sequence with its context. Germline CDR1 is SGHNT and CDR2 is YENEEA. After removal of 4 bases from V and 7 bases from J, the junction contained 17 bases not matched to a gene. The CDR3 has 18 amino acids. The data were taken from a study of T cells in localized non-small cell lung cancer. Data came from immunoSEQ multiplex PCR; TCRdb stores just in-frame clones and leaves some out. The table has 1,000 to 1,500 clones, about 20% seen once. The material was normal lung tissue next to the tumor, obtained before any cancer treatment. This rearrangement joins TRBV11-3 to TRBJ2-2; 8 nucleotides line up with TRBD2. This sequence was found in a man aged 40 to 70 with stage I lung adenocarcinoma. The CDR3, as DNA: TGTGCCAGCAGCTCCCGATTAGGGAGCGGGGGAGGCCACGGGGAGCTGTTTTTT. Translation: CASSSRLGSGGGHGELFF.